The 15 T cell receptor beta chains below come from one sample, sequenced in a study of T cells in Graves' hyperthyroidism and ophthalmopathy. RNA transcripts were the template for amplifying TCR beta CDR3 regions. A set of HTBI primers served as the primers for a first-round RT-PCR of the TCR CDR3. TCRdb redid the calling of the multiplex PCR reads with MiXCR, one entry per CDR3 protein. This repertoire shows about 840,000 distinct CDR3 sequences, about 38% found once; its top ten account for approximately 8.7%. Sequencing was done on a sample of blood. These receptors came from a man aged 18 to 35 with Graves' hyperthyroidism.

The rearrangement uses TRBV20-1 and TRBJ2-7, with D hard to call. V lost 1 base and J 3 bases, leaving 7 bases between the germline ends. Germline CDR1 DFQATT, CDR2 SNEGSKA (reference sequence). The CDR3 runs to 12 residues. This CDR3 is CSARVRNYEQYF. The DNA for the CDR3 is TGCAGTGCTAGAGTCCGGAACTACGAGCAGTACTTC.

The chain recombines TRBV6-6 with TRBJ2-2; 11 positions agree with TRBD2. The CDR3 has 20 residues. Germline V gene data show CDR1 as MNHNY and CDR2 as SVGAGI (reference sequence). The ends lost 3 bases at V and 3 bases at J; junction bases unmatched: 15. In nucleotides, the CDR3 is TGTGCCAGCAGTTATTGGGAACTAGCGGGAGACCCGGGGGACACCGGGGAGCTGTTTTTT. The encoded protein is CASSYWELAGDPGDTGELFF.

The J gene is TRBJ2-6, the V gene TRBV9; a possible D gene is TRBD2 (5 bases). Germline CDR1 and CDR2: SGDLS and YYNGEE. V lost 4 bases and J 0 bases, leaving 11 bases between the germline ends. CDR3 length: 16 amino acids. The CDR3 protein is CASSPEGPSGANVLTF. The CDR3 coding sequence is TGTGCCAGCAGCCCCGAGGGTCCCTCTGGGGCCAACGTCCTGACTTTC.

The J gene is TRBJ2-5, the V gene TRBV20-1; no definite D call. The germline V gene encodes CDR1 DFQATT and CDR2 SNEGSKA (reference sequence). This CDR3 region has 13 residues. V was clipped by 5 bases and J by 3 bases, with 13 bases between them. The DNA of the CDR3 is TGCAGTGCTCCGAGTGTAAGAGAAGAGACCCAGTACTTC. Its translation: CSAPSVREETQYF.

The V and J genes are TRBV29-1 and TRBJ2-5, with D possibly TRBD2 on 6 matching bases. The CDR3 contains 12 residues. The V gene's germline CDR1 is SQVTM and CDR2 ANQGSEA. Deletions cut 8 bases from V and 1 base from J, with 11 bases between. The CDR3 spells CSQDSGQETQYF. Here the CDR3 DNA reads TGCAGCCAAGATAGCGGCCAAGAGACCCAGTACTTC.

CDR3 loop: CASSSSGTGPDYEQYF. As DNA, the CDR3 is TGCGCCAGCAGCTCCTCCGGGACAGGGCCCGACTACGAGCAGTACTTC. This sequence joins TRBV5-1 and TRBJ2-7; 9 bases map to TRBD1. This CDR3 has 16 amino acids. Germline lookup yields CDR1 SGHRS and CDR2 YFSETQ. V trimming: 3 bases; J trimming: 3 bases; junction bases outside the gene matches: 10.

Many counts were recorded for this clonotype. The chain employs TRBV9 and TRBJ2-5; tentatively, D is TRBD1 (5 bases). This CDR3 is built from 14 residues. Trimming removed 5 bases at V and 2 bases at J, with 13 bases between. Germline V gene data show CDR1 as SGDLS and CDR2 as YYNGEE. CDR3 coding DNA: TGTGCCAGCAGTTCGACAGACCGTCAAGAGACCCAGTACTTC. Amino acid sequence: CASSSTDRQETQYF.

The rearrangement joins TRBV7-6 to TRBJ1-3; TRBD1 is a possible D gene (6 bases). The CDR3 extends over 13 amino acids. The germline V gene has CDR1 SGHVS and CDR2 FNYEAQ. V lost 5 bases and J lost 7, with 12 bases in between. In DNA form, the CDR3 reads TGTGCCAGCAGCCGAACAGGGATGAACACCATATATTTT. Encoded protein: CASSRTGMNTIYF. Filled out from reference TRBV7-6 and TRBJ1-3, the complete variable domain reads GAGVSQSPRYKVTKRGQDVALRCDPISGHVSLYWYRQALGQGPEFLTYFNYEAQQDKSGLPNDRFSAERPEGSISTLTIQRTEQRDSAMYRCASSRTGMNTIYFGEGSWLTVV.

The J gene is TRBJ2-7, the V gene TRBV6-5; D might be TRBD1 (5 bases). V gave up 0 bases and J gave up 6 bases, with 12 bases separating them. Germline V gene lookup returns CDR1 MNHEY and CDR2 SVGAGI. The CDR3 is 14 amino acids. In DNA form, the CDR3 reads TGTGCCAGCAGTTACTCGAAGGGGCGTCGCGAGCAGTACTTC. This sequence encodes CASSYSKGRREQYF.

This clonotype was recorded at least ten times. V is TRBV7-2 and J is TRBJ1-1; no reliable D call. The CDR3 loop spans 14 amino acids. V lost 1 base and J 1 base, leaving 7 bases between the germline ends. CDR1 is SGHTA, CDR2 FQGNSA, per germline. The CDR3 here is CASSLVPGNTEAFF. In nucleotides, the CDR3 is TGTGCCAGCAGCTTAGTTCCGGGGAACACTGAAGCTTTCTTT.

Concerning this clonotype: One end of the junction does not line up with germline, which may come from a read error. The V call is TRBV7-3, the J call TRBJ2-5; D gene uncertain. There are 15 residues in the CDR3. Germline V gives CDR1 SGHTA, CDR2 FQGTGA. The CDR3 loop is CASSQDREVRRTQYF. The CDR3 DNA reads as TGCGCCAGCAGCCAAGATAGAGAGGTTCGGAGGACCCAGTACTTC.

This clonotype was detected many times. CDR3 in amino acids: CSDGTGVQYF. The DNA of the CDR3 is TGCAGCGATGGGACAGGCGTCCAGTACTTC. The chain combines TRBV29-1 with TRBJ2-5; 8 nucleotides align to TRBD1. Per germline, CDR1 SQVTM and CDR2 ANQGSEA. V lost 7 bases to trimming and J lost 10 bases; unmatched junction nucleotides: 5. CDR3 length: 10 amino acids.

There are many counts of this clonotype. The chain carries TRBV7-6 and TRBJ1-6; a weak D match, TRBD1 (6 bases). Trimming cost V 5 bases and J 11 bases, with 16 bases left between them. Germline V gene data show CDR1 as SGHVS and CDR2 as FNYEAQ. This CDR3 has 14 amino acids. The CDR3 nucleotides read TGTGCCAGCAGCCCCGAACAGGGTTTCGCACCCCTCCACTTT. This gives the protein CASSPEQGFAPLHF.

This clonotype showed up many times. In DNA form, the CDR3 reads TGTGCCAGCAGTTTCAACCCTGAGAGGGAGCCCCAGCATTTT. Protein: CASSFNPEREPQHF. The chain recombines TRBV2 with TRBJ1-5; D remains unclear. Trimming took off 5 bases at V and 8 bases at J, with 16 bases between the two ends. Per germline, CDR1 SNHLY and CDR2 FYNNEI. This CDR3 is built from 14 residues.

The rearrangement links TRBV7-2 to TRBJ1-2; TRBD1 matches 12 bases. The V gene's germline CDR1 is SGHTA and CDR2 FQGNSA. V was pared by 4 bases and J by 6 bases, with 6 bases of the junction left unmatched. This CDR3 comprises 15 residues. The CDR3 nucleotides read TGTGCCAGCAGCTCGTCCGGGACAGGGGGCGATGGCTACACCTTC. Translation: CASSSSGTGGDGYTF.